This is a list of T cell receptor beta chains from one sample in a study of identical twins. TCRdb itself ran the 5' RACE reads through MiXCR, one entry per CDR3 protein. The sample lists 400,000 to 500,000 distinct CDR3 sequences; roughly 20% were seen once. The material sequenced was naive T cells sorted from blood. These receptors all stem from a man over 45 in good health. CDR3s include the opening cysteine and the closing phenylalanine or tryptophan. D genes are given only for firm matches. The size field is filled for only some rows; it gives once, few, many or a size class.

clone_size j_call v_call d_call cdr3_aa cdr3_nt
NA TRBJ2-1 TRBV11-2 NA CASSLIKKNNEQFF TGTGCCAGCAGCTTAATTAAGAAAAACAATGAGCAGTTCTTC
NA TRBJ2-7 TRBV27 TRBD2 CASSATLAGAYEQYF TGTGCCAGCAGTGCCACACTAGCGGGAGCCTACGAGCAGTACTTC
NA TRBJ1-1 TRBV28 NA CASSPDRTEAFF TGTGCCAGCAGCCCCGACAGGACTGAAGCTTTCTTT
few TRBJ2-7 TRBV6-5 NA CASSSRGPPYEQYF TGTGCCAGCAGTTCGAGGGGCCCCCCTTACGAGCAGTACTTC
few TRBJ2-7 TRBV29-1 TRBD1 CSVNDRGTYEQYF TGCAGCGTTAATGACAGGGGGACGTACGAGCAGTACTTC
many TRBJ2-7 TRBV5-1 NA CASSLAKGPYEQYF TGCGCCAGCAGCTTGGCAAAAGGACCCTACGAGCAGTACTTC
NA TRBJ2-1 TRBV12-3/TRBV12-4 NA CASERSKGNNEQFF TGTGCCAGCGAGCGGTCGAAGGGCAACAATGAGCAGTTCTTC
many TRBJ1-2 TRBV29-1 NA CSVEARGVDNYGYTF TGCAGCGTTGAAGCAAGGGGGGTGGACAACTATGGCTACACCTTC
few TRBJ2-6 TRBV4-2 TRBD1 CASSQTGTGAFGANVLTF TGTGCCAGCAGCCAGACCGGGACAGGGGCCTTCGGGGCCAACGTCCTGACTTTC
NA TRBJ2-1 TRBV5-1 NA CASSSGIRSYNEQFF TGCGCCAGCAGCTCCGGGATTCGCTCCTACAATGAGCAGTTCTTC
many TRBJ2-1 TRBV4-1 TRBD1 CASSQDVSRGQHSYNEQFF TGCGCCAGCAGCCAAGATGTTTCCAGGGGGCAGCATTCTTACAATGAGCAGTTCTTC
many TRBJ2-2 TRBV4-2 NA CASSQDNLRASGGELFF TGTGCCAGCAGCCAAGATAATTTACGGGCCTCGGGCGGGGAGCTGTTTTTT
NA TRBJ2-7 TRBV12-3/TRBV12-4 NA CASSPKIHEQYF TGTGCCAGCAGCCCGAAAATCCACGAGCAGTACTTC
NA TRBJ1-4 TRBV12-3/TRBV12-4 NA CASSLGAGLFF TGTGCCAGCAGTTTAGGAGCAGGCCTGTTTTTT
few TRBJ1-5 TRBV7-8 NA CASSADGSNQPQHF TGTGCCAGCAGCGCCGACGGCAGCAATCAGCCCCAGCATTTT
many TRBJ1-3 TRBV7-2 TRBD1 CASSLKGALGNTIYF TGTGCCAGCAGCTTAAAGGGGGCCCTCGGAAACACCATATATTTT
many TRBJ2-5 TRBV15 NA CATSRDWPIGKETQYF TGTGCCACCAGCAGAGATTGGCCCATAGGGAAGGAGACCCAGTACTTC
NA TRBJ1-2 TRBV27 NA CASSFIWGGGYGYTF TGTGCCAGCAGTTTTATCTGGGGTGGAGGCTATGGCTACACCTTC
many TRBJ2-3 TRBV9 NA CASSVLGGTDTQYF TGTGCCAGCAGCGTACTGGGCGGCACAGATACGCAGTATTTT
few TRBJ2-3 TRBV7-2 NA CASSLAGNRPDTQYF TGTGCCAGCAGCTTAGCAGGCAATAGGCCCGATACGCAGTATTTT
NA TRBJ1-4 TRBV5-1 NA CASSLYGATNEKLFF TGCGCCAGCAGCTTGTATGGTGCAACTAATGAAAAACTGTTTTTT
few TRBJ2-1 TRBV20-1 TRBD2 CSARPPRLANEQFF TGCAGTGCTAGGCCCCCACGACTAGCCAATGAGCAGTTCTTC
many TRBJ2-7 TRBV9 TRBD2 CASSLGAGVYEQYF TGTGCCAGCAGCCTTGGAGCGGGAGTATATGAGCAGTACTTC
many TRBJ1-4 TRBV6-5 TRBD1 CASSYRTGGAGEKLFF TGTGCCAGCAGTTACCGGACAGGGGGCGCGGGGGAAAAACTGTTTTTT
few TRBJ2-7 TRBV10-3 TRBD2 CAISDGRASGSASSYEQYF TGTGCCATCAGTGATGGGCGGGCTAGCGGGAGCGCGAGCTCCTACGAGCAGTACTTC
many TRBJ2-7 TRBV5-1 NA CASSGQSYEQYF TGCGCCAGCAGCGGACAGTCCTACGAGCAGTACTTC
many TRBJ2-1 TRBV7-2 NA CASKLGPNNEQFF TGTGCCAGTAAACTAGGGCCGAACAATGAGCAGTTCTTC
many TRBJ2-2 TRBV12-3/TRBV12-4 NA CASSLSNGELFF TGTGCCAGCAGTTTATCTAACGGGGAGCTGTTTTTT
NA TRBJ2-1 TRBV10-3 TRBD2 CAISSGRAQGDEQFF TGTGCCATCAGTAGCGGGAGGGCCCAGGGCGATGAGCAGTTCTTC
once TRBJ2-4 TRBV20-1 NA CSARDYLAKNIQYF TGCAGTGCTAGGGACTATTTAGCCAAAAACATTCAGTACTTC
NA TRBJ2-1 TRBV10-3 TRBD2 CAISELSGGPYNEQFF TGTGCCATCAGTGAGTTGAGCGGGGGGCCCTACAATGAGCAGTTCTTC
many TRBJ2-7 TRBV12-3/TRBV12-4 TRBD2 CASSLGLGSSYEQYF TGTGCCAGCAGTTTGGGACTAGGAAGCTCCTACGAGCAGTACTTC
NA TRBJ2-1 TRBV30 NA CAWSPRPGMNEQFF TGTGCCTGGAGTCCTAGGCCGGGGATGAATGAGCAGTTCTTC
few TRBJ2-1 TRBV27 TRBD2 CASSRLAGPHEQFF TGTGCCAGCAGTAGACTAGCGGGCCCGCATGAGCAGTTCTTC
NA TRBJ2-5 TRBV5-1 NA CASSLSGSGQETQYF TGCGCCAGCAGCTTGTCCGGGAGCGGCCAAGAGACCCAGTACTTC
many TRBJ2-2 TRBV11-2 NA CASSLSFGKTGELFF TGTGCCAGCAGCTTAAGTTTCGGAAAAACCGGGGAGCTGTTTTTT
few TRBJ2-1 TRBV4-2 NA CASSQQGVGEQFF TGTGCCAGCAGCCAACAGGGAGTGGGTGAGCAGTTCTTC
NA TRBJ2-7 TRBV29-1 NA CSVEGGQTFRNYEQYF TGCAGCGTTGAAGGGGGTCAGACATTCAGGAACTACGAGCAGTACTTC
NA TRBJ1-3 TRBV7-2 NA CASSLPGGNTIYF TGTGCCAGCAGCTTACCGGGGGGAAACACCATATATTTT
few TRBJ1-3 TRBV10-3 NA CATIQGSGNTIYF TGTGCCACGATACAGGGATCTGGAAACACCATATATTTT
many TRBJ2-3 TRBV30 NA CAWSFSSTDTQYF TGTGCCTGGAGTTTTTCTAGCACAGATACGCAGTATTTT
many TRBJ2-7 TRBV25-1 TRBD2 CASSAIRHSPRSSGKSPPWDEQYF TGTGCCAGCAGTGCCATAAGACACTCCCCTAGGAGTAGCGGGAAGAGTCCCCCTTGGGACGAGCAGTACTTC
few TRBJ1-2 TRBV12-3/TRBV12-4 NA CASHGTLNYGYTF TGTGCCAGCCATGGGACGCTAAACTATGGCTACACCTTC
many TRBJ1-4 TRBV6-2/TRBV6-3 NA CASSTGPGGIEKLFF TGTGCCAGCAGTACCGGCCCGGGGGGCATTGAAAAACTGTTTTTT
few TRBJ2-5 TRBV7-9 NA CASNVQGGGRNQETQYF TGTGCCAGCAACGTCCAAGGGGGAGGGAGGAATCAAGAGACCCAGTACTTC
many TRBJ2-2 TRBV20-1 TRBD2 CSARGLTNTGELFF TGCAGTGCACGGGGACTAACGAACACCGGGGAGCTGTTTTTT
many TRBJ2-7 TRBV11-1 NA CASSLANRPYEQYF TGTGCCAGCAGCTTAGCGAACAGACCCTACGAGCAGTACTTC
few TRBJ1-2 TRBV29-1 TRBD1 CSVEALDRGIRNYGYTF TGCAGCGTTGAAGCCTTGGACAGGGGGATACGCAACTATGGCTACACCTTC
many TRBJ1-5 TRBV10-3 NA CAISESEGQPQHF TGTGCCATCAGTGAGTCAGAGGGGCAGCCCCAGCATTTT